This T cell receptor beta chain emerged from a study of cytomegalovirus exposure and HLA in healthy donors. This CDR3 contains 17 residues. Between the trimmed V and J ends, which lost 2 bases and 0 bases, there was a span of 15 bases. Germline V gene lookup returns CDR1 PRHDT and CDR2 FYEKMQ (reference sequence). With 60 Vbeta and 13 Jbeta primers, the PCR was carried out. Only in-frame clones appear in the TCRdb table, and some are missing; sequencing was by immunoSEQ multiplex PCR. The repertoire consists of some 110,000 clones, with 76% occurring once and the leading ten covering approximately 8%.

The rearrangement links TRBV13 to TRBJ2-3; the D gene is possibly TRBD1 (5 bases). Sequences were obtained from PBMCs. The receptor was isolated from a man aged 35 to 55 in good health and CMV-seropositive. CDR3 residues: CASSLKLDSLSTDTQYF. The CDR3 DNA is TGTGCCAGCAGCTTAAAACTCGACAGTCTCAGCACAGATACGCAGTATTTT.